The next 20 T cell receptor beta chains were all read from a single sample in a study of cytomegalovirus exposure and HLA in healthy donors. PCR used 60 Vbeta primers and 13 Jbeta primers. The data were produced by immunoSEQ multiplex PCR, yet TCRdb's version contains in-frame clones alone and is incomplete. The sample shows more than 200,000 clones, 82% of them seen only once. The material sequenced was PBMCs. The source of these receptors is a middle-aged man in good health and CMV-seropositive.

The CDR3 protein is CASSQDRGLAGLEDTQYF. CDR3 sequence (DNA): TGCGCCAGCAGCCAAGATCGGGGACTAGCGGGATTGGAGGATACGCAGTATTTT. The chain carries TRBV4-1 and TRBJ2-3; 13 bases are a match to TRBD2. CDR1 MGHRA and CDR2 YSYEKL come from the germline V gene. The CDR3 loop spans 18 amino acids. J was trimmed by 6 bases and V by 0 bases; bases with no gene match: 9.

The chain couples TRBV19 to TRBJ1-1, with 7 bases lining up with TRBD1. This CDR3 comprises 14 residues. The germline CDR1 and CDR2 sequences are LNHDA and SQIVND (reference sequence). V dropped 3 bases and J dropped 8; count of bases not matched to a gene: 9. The CDR3 DNA is TGTGCCAGTAGTATCGGGACAGAATCTCAGGAAGCTTTCTTT. Its translation: CASSIGTESQEAFF.

This chain links TRBV6-5 with TRBJ2-3; D is unclear. CDR3 length equals 16 residues. Between the trimmed V and J ends, which lost 0 bases and 1 base, there was a span of 11 bases. Germline CDR1 and CDR2: MNHEY and SVGAGI. CDR3 region: CASSYSRFQGTDTQYF. The DNA of the CDR3 is TGTGCCAGCAGTTACTCAAGATTCCAGGGCACAGATACGCAGTATTTT.

The chain recombines TRBV6-1 with TRBJ2-3, with 8 nucleotides matching TRBD2. CDR1 and CDR2 (germline): MNHNS, SASEGT. The V and J ends lost 4 bases and 5 bases, in that order; junction bases with no gene match: 14. The CDR3 has 17 amino acids. CDR3 loop: CASSAKAGVQMGDTQYF. In DNA form, the CDR3 reads TGTGCCAGCAGTGCCAAAGCGGGAGTGCAGATGGGAGATACGCAGTATTTT.

This chain uses TRBV7-8 with TRBJ2-7, with 7 positions matching TRBD1. CDR1 is SGHVS and CDR2 is FQNEAQ in the germline V gene. Losses at the gene ends were 1 base for V and 3 bases for J; bases not matched to a gene: 6. This CDR3 has 15 amino acids. CDR3 DNA sequence: TGTGCCAGCAGCTTAGAGGGACAGCCTCTCTACGAGCAGTACGTC. It encodes CASSLEGQPLYEQYV.

V usage is TRBV30 and J usage is TRBJ1-1; D uncertain. The CDR3 contains 13 residues. Germline-derived CDR1 and CDR2 are GTSNPN and SVGIG (reference sequence). The V gene lost 0 bases and the J gene lost 8 bases, with 13 bases spanning the gap. The CDR3 DNA is TGTGCCTGGAGTGTACTAAACCCTCGCGAAGCTTTCTTT. Amino acid sequence: CAWSVLNPREAFF.

The CDR3 loop is CASSPSGGSTDTQYF. The CDR3 nucleotides are TGTGCCAGCAGCCCTAGCGGGGGTAGCACAGATACGCAGTATTTT. This sequence joins TRBV7-2 and TRBJ2-3; 10 bases match TRBD2. Unmatched junction bases numbered 2, after V lost 5 bases and J lost 0 bases. The CDR3 covers 15 residues. Germline loops: CDR1 SGHTA, CDR2 FQGNSA. Based on the CDR3 plus reference TRBV7-2 and TRBJ2-3, the full variable domain is GAGVSQSPSNKVTEKGKDVELRCDPISGHTALYWYRQSLGQGLEFLIYFQGNSAPDKSGLPSDRFSAERTGGSVSTLTIQRTQQEDSAVYLCASSPSGGSTDTQYFGPGTRLTVL.

The rearrangement uses TRBV5-8 and TRBJ2-5; 14 bases are shared with TRBD2. The J call may not be correct, given that the DNA end is closer to TRBJ2-7. The CDR3 is 16 amino acids. Germline assignment: CDR1 SGHTS and CDR2 YDEGEE. The CDR3 sequence is CASSEVTSGRADEQYF. The CDR3 region has the DNA TGTGCCAGCAGCGAAGTGACTAGCGGGAGGGCTGACGAGCAGTACTTC.

The V and J genes are TRBV29-1 and TRBJ1-1; the match to TRBD1 covers 9 bases. The CDR3 has 12 residues. Per the germline V gene, CDR1 is SQVTM and CDR2 is ANQGSEA. V lost 6 bases, J lost 5 bases, and 4 bases stayed unmatched. CDR3 nucleotides: TGCAGCGTCTACAGGGGGCGAACTGAAGCTTTCTTT. This sequence encodes CSVYRGRTEAFF.

J is TRBJ2-2 and V is TRBV19; tentatively, D is TRBD1 (6 bases). The CDR3 runs 13 residues. V was shortened by 7 bases and J by 7 bases, with 13 bases between the two germline ends. Germline V gene sequence: CDR1 LNHDA, CDR2 SQIVND (reference sequence). CDR3 nucleotides: TGTGCCAGTACAAGAACAGGGTTCGGGGAGCTGTTTTTT. Its protein is CASTRTGFGELFF.

V and J are TRBV18 and TRBJ1-1; 9 bases line up with TRBD1. V shed 4 bases and J 3 bases; nucleotides not matched to a gene: 3. The CDR3 length is 14 residues. Germline V gene lookup returns CDR1 KGHSH and CDR2 LQKENI. CDR3 DNA: TGTGCCAGCTCACACCGGACAGGGGACACTGAAGCTTTCTTT. As protein: CASSHRTGDTEAFF.

The chain couples TRBV29-1 to TRBJ2-7; D not resolved. This CDR3 comprises 12 residues. V lost 4 bases and J lost 2, with 9 bases in between. CDR1 and CDR2 (germline): SQVTM, ANQGSEA. For the CDR3, the DNA is TGCAGCGTTGGAGACAATCCCTACGAGCAGTACTTC. Its protein product is CSVGDNPYEQYF.

The chain uses TRBV19 and TRBJ1-5; D gene unclear. The germline V and J ends were trimmed by 3 bases and 2 bases, with 11 bases remaining between them. The CDR3 loop spans 15 amino acids. Per the germline V gene, CDR1 is LNHDA and CDR2 is SQIVND (reference sequence). The CDR3 DNA sequence: TGTGCCAGTAGTATGGTTGGAGCGGGCAATCAGCCCCAGCATTTT. It encodes CASSMVGAGNQPQHF.

The table lists this clone with a few counts. This sequence joins TRBV9 and TRBJ1-6; TRBD1 matches at 7 bases. V was pared by 4 bases and J by 8 bases, with 6 bases of the junction left unmatched. The CDR3 runs 14 residues. Looked up from germline, CDR1 is SGDLS and CDR2 is YYNGEE. In DNA form, the CDR3 reads TGTGCCAGCAGCACAACAGGGGACGATTCACCCCTCCACTTT. This codes for CASSTTGDDSPLHF. Combining the CDR3 with reference TRBV9 and TRBJ1-6 gives the whole variable domain DSGVTQTPKHLITATGQRVTLRCSPRSGDLSVYWYQQSLDQGLQFLIQYYNGEERAKGNILERFSAQQFPDLHSELNLSSLELGDSALYFCASSTTGDDSPLHFGNGTRLTVT.

The rearrangement links TRBV11-2 to TRBJ2-1, with 14 bases fitting TRBD2. This CDR3 is built from 17 residues. CDR1 is SGHAT, CDR2 FQNNGV, per germline. V lost 4 bases and J lost 5; bases outside the gene matches: 7. The CDR3 bases are TGTGCCAGCAGCTCCGGACTAGCGGGAGGAAAGGACAATGAGCAGTTCTTC. As protein: CASSSGLAGGKDNEQFF.

J is TRBJ1-1 and V is TRBV19; D is perhaps TRBD1 (6 bases). Germline V gene lookup returns CDR1 LNHDA and CDR2 SQIVND (reference sequence). The CDR3 is made up of 14 amino acids. V gave up 4 bases and J gave up 4 bases, with 13 bases separating them. The CDR3, as DNA: TGTGCCAGTAGTAATAGGGGGGGGGTCACTGAAGCTTTCTTT. It encodes CASSNRGGVTEAFF.

This chain joins TRBV19 and TRBJ1-1; tentatively, D is TRBD1 (5 bases). Germline assignment: CDR1 LNHDA and CDR2 SQIVND (reference sequence). V dropped 10 bases and J dropped 1 base, with 13 bases sitting between them. This CDR3 region has 13 residues. The DNA of the CDR3 is TGTGCCATCTCCCAAACAGGGAACACTGAAGCTTTCTTT. Translation gives CAISQTGNTEAFF. Combining the CDR3 with reference TRBV19 and TRBJ1-1 gives the whole variable domain DGGITQSPKYLFRKEGQNVTLSCEQNLNHDAMYWYRQDPGQGLRLIYYSQIVNDFQKGDIAEGYSVSREKKESFPLTVTSAQKNPTAFYLCAISQTGNTEAFFGQGTRLTVV.

On this clone: Other nucleotide sequences from this sample produce the same CDR3. The chain couples TRBV2 to TRBJ2-2, with 8 bases identical to TRBD1. Germline CDR1 and CDR2: SNHLY and FYNNEI. V shed 7 bases, J shed 7 bases, and the junction held 11 bases outside the gene matches. This CDR3 comprises 15 residues. For the CDR3, the DNA is TGTGCCAGCAACGGCAGGGGGCAGTATAGCGGGGAGCTGTTTTTT. This codes for CASNGRGQYSGELFF.

Details on this clone: Compared with germline, one end of the junction differs, possibly owing to a read error. This chain connects TRBV7-7 to TRBJ2-3; 7 bases agree with TRBD1. The CDR3 consists of 13 residues. Germline CDR1 reads SSHAT; CDR2 reads FNYEAQ (reference sequence). In DNA form, the CDR3 reads TGTGCTAGCAGCTCGACAGGGCAGGGCACGCAGTATTTT. It translates to CASSSTGQGTQYF.

The CDR3 here is CASSGGLVSDTGELFF. The CDR3 nucleotides read TGTGCCAGCAGCGGAGGACTAGTCTCGGACACCGGGGAGCTGTTTTTT. J is TRBJ2-2 and V is TRBV9, with 7 bases fitting TRBD2. The CDR3 consists of 16 residues. V shed 3 bases, J shed 3 bases, and the junction held 8 bases outside the gene matches. Germline V CDR1 and CDR2: SGDLS, YYNGEE. The variable domain in full, with the rest retrieved from reference TRBV9 and TRBJ2-2, is DSGVTQTPKHLITATGQRVTLRCSPRSGDLSVYWYQQSLDQGLQFLIQYYNGEERAKGNILERFSAQQFPDLHSELNLSSLELGDSALYFCASSGGLVSDTGELFFGEGSRLTVL.